Included here is one T cell receptor beta chain sequence, with context. The CDR3 is 14 residues long. Trimming cost V 0 bases and J 8 bases, with 13 bases left between them. In germline, CDR1 is MNHEY, CDR2 SVGAGI. Per the study methods: Using reference gene primer amplification, nucleated cell counts were estimated. Generated by immunoSEQ multiplex PCR, the TCRdb table keeps only in-frame clones and is missing some. V, J and clone size are taken as reported in that table, and D and trimming were inferred from the DNA itself. The sample comprises about 130,000 clones, around 87% of which are singletons, and approximately 3.3% rests with the top ten. The data were obtained in a study of blood T cell repertoires in COVID-19. For the study at large: The United States, Italy and Spain provided the acute and convalescent COVID-19 samples. From T cells, B-cell-depleted T cells, or PBMCs came the material, which was cDNA or gDNA.

The sample was peripheral blood. The chain recombines TRBV6-5 with TRBJ1-1; TRBD1 might be the D (5 bases). This TCR derives from a woman aged 60-75 years with acute or convalescent COVID-19. CDR3 sequence (DNA): TGTGCCAGCAGTTACTCGGGTGTGAGGACAGAAGCTTTCTTT. This codes for CASSYSGVRTEAFF.